Below, 32 T cell receptor beta chains from the same sample are listed, as sequenced in a study of cytomegalovirus exposure and HLA in healthy donors. The PCR had 60 Vbeta and 13 Jbeta primers. This table comes from immunoSEQ multiplex PCR, and its TCRdb copy is limited to in-frame clones, with some not included. This table holds under 95,000 clones, roughly three quarters found once. Sequenced: PBMCs. Receptors originate from a woman in her thirties or forties in good health and CMV-seropositive.

The V and J genes are TRBV4-3 and TRBJ2-5, with D unresolved. There are 13 residues in the CDR3. Germline lookup yields CDR1 LGHNA and CDR2 YSLEER. V was trimmed by 0 bases and J by 4 bases, leaving 6 bases between them. The CDR3 region is CASSQDSGETQYF. CDR3 coding DNA: TGCGCCAGCAGCCAAGATTCGGGAGAGACCCAGTACTTC.

V gene TRBV7-2 combines with J gene TRBJ2-3, with a possible D match to TRBD2 (5 bases). Trimming removed 6 bases from V and 2 bases from J, with 9 bases in between. This CDR3 spans 13 amino acids. Per the germline V gene, CDR1 is SGHTA and CDR2 is FQGNSA. CDR3 residues: CASRPGNTDTQYF. The CDR3 coding sequence is TGTGCCAGCAGACCGGGGAACACAGATACGCAGTATTTT.

This chain joins TRBV4-2 and TRBJ1-2; a possible D gene is TRBD1 (5 bases). The CDR3 is 14 amino acids. V was clipped by 0 bases and J by 4 bases, with 9 bases between them. CDR1 and CDR2 (germline): LGHNA, YNFKEQ. The CDR3 nucleotides read TGTGCCAGCAGCCAAGATCAGGGTACCTATGGCTACACCTTC. Residues: CASSQDQGTYGYTF.

The table lists this clone with a few counts. The rearrangement joins TRBV5-1 to TRBJ1-1; D not certain. V was cut by 1 base and J by 0 bases, with 4 bases left in between. Germline V gene lookup returns CDR1 SGHRS and CDR2 YFSETQ. The CDR3 runs 13 residues. This CDR3 reads CASSLTVNTEAFF. In DNA form, the CDR3 reads TGCGCCAGCAGCTTGACAGTGAACACTGAAGCTTTCTTT.

V is TRBV7-2 and J is TRBJ1-5; D unresolved. The length of the CDR3 is 13 residues. Per germline, CDR1 SGHTA and CDR2 FQGNSA. The ends were cut back, 2 bases at V and 7 bases at J, with 9 bases in the middle. The CDR3 DNA follows: TGTGCCAGCAGCTTACAGTCGAACCAGCCCCAGCATTTT. Translation gives CASSLQSNQPQHF.

The gene calls are TRBV11-2 and TRBJ2-5; TRBD1 matches 9 bases. Germline CDR1 is SGHAT and CDR2 is FQNNGV. The CDR3 has 14 residues. After removal of 5 bases from V and 6 bases from J, the junction contained 7 bases not matched to a gene. CDR3 bases: TGTGCCAGCAGCCCCGGGACAGGGAGGCAGACCCAGTACTTC. It codes for CASSPGTGRQTQYF.

The V gene is TRBV2, the J gene TRBJ2-3; weak D call: TRBD2 (6 bases). The CDR3 is 12 residues long. Germline V gives CDR1 SNHLY, CDR2 FYNNEI. V gave up 6 bases and J gave up 5 bases, with 9 bases separating them. The CDR3 is CASREGLDTQYF. DNA of the CDR3: TGTGCCAGCAGGGAGGGCCTAGATACGCAGTATTTT.

This chain connects TRBV10-3 to TRBJ2-2; unclear D gene. The CDR3 is made up of 12 amino acids. V gave up 4 bases and J gave up 6 bases, with 6 bases separating them. From germline, CDR1 is ENHRY and CDR2 SYGVKD. Written as DNA, the CDR3 is TGTGCCATCAGTGTCCGGGCCGGGGAGCTGTTTTTT. Its translation: CAISVRAGELFF.

The chain carries TRBV29-1 and TRBJ2-2; 8 nucleotides agree with TRBD1. The CDR3 has 13 amino acids. Germline-derived CDR1 and CDR2 are SQVTM and ANQGSEA. The V segment lost 7 bases and the J segment 6 bases; nucleotides outside the gene matches: 7. In DNA, the CDR3 is TGCAGCGGCCAAATGGGACAGGCCGGGGAGCTGTTTTTT. Translation: CSGQMGQAGELFF.

The rearrangement joins TRBV7-9 to TRBJ1-2; 9 bases map to TRBD1. CDR3 length equals 18 residues. V gave up 8 bases and J gave up 0 bases; unmatched junction bases: 16. The V gene's germline CDR1 is SEHNR and CDR2 FQNEAQ (reference sequence). The CDR3 nucleotides read TGTGCCAGCGGGACAGGGAATCGGCTTGTCCAACCTAACTATGGCTACACCTTC. Translation gives CASGTGNRLVQPNYGYTF.

The rearrangement links TRBV5-1 to TRBJ2-1; 7 bases agree with TRBD2. V was pared by 4 bases and J by 4 bases, with 8 bases of the junction left unmatched. Germline CDR1 SGHRS, CDR2 YFSETQ. This CDR3 is 15 amino acids long. The CDR3 DNA is TGCGCCAGCAGCGCGAAGGTGCGGGAGTACAATGAGCAGTTCTTC. This sequence encodes CASSAKVREYNEQFF.

V and J are TRBV10-1 and TRBJ2-1, with 8 bases aligning to TRBD1. V was clipped by 5 bases and J by 7 bases; unmatched bases: 25. The CDR3 is made up of 20 amino acids. Germline V lookup: CDR1 WNHNN, CDR2 SYGVQD (reference sequence). This CDR3 reads CASSITPSLLGQGLRNEQFF. For the CDR3, the DNA is TGCGCCAGCAGTATAACCCCAAGTCTACTCGGACAGGGTCTCAGGAATGAGCAGTTCTTC.

The genes are TRBV19 and TRBJ2-4, with D possibly being TRBD1 (6 bases). CDR1 and CDR2 (germline): LNHDA, SQIVND (reference sequence). This CDR3 has 16 residues. The V end lost 8 bases, the J end lost 0 bases, and 17 bases lay between the germline ends. CDR3 in DNA: TGTGCCAGTTCGAAGGACAGACCGTTAGCCAAAAACATTCAGTACTTC. Its translation is CASSKDRPLAKNIQYF.

The chain recombines TRBV7-2 with TRBJ2-5, with 7 bases aligning to TRBD1. The V segment lost 5 bases and the J segment 2 bases; nucleotides outside the gene matches: 11. This CDR3 is built from 16 residues. CDR1 SGHTA and CDR2 FQGNSA come from the germline V gene. The CDR3, as DNA: TGTGCCAGCAGCCCGAGACAGGGATTGGGGCAAGAGACCCAGTACTTC. Translated, it gives CASSPRQGLGQETQYF. The full variable domain, completed using reference TRBV7-2 and TRBJ2-5, is GAGVSQSPSNKVTEKGKDVELRCDPISGHTALYWYRQSLGQGLEFLIYFQGNSAPDKSGLPSDRFSAERTGGSVSTLTIQRTQQEDSAVYLCASSPRQGLGQETQYFGPGTRLLVL.

The chain combines TRBV27 with TRBJ2-7; 9 bases match TRBD2. Germline V gives CDR1 MNHEY, CDR2 SMNVEV (reference sequence). V lost 7 bases and J lost 3; bases outside the gene matches: 1. The CDR3 consists of 12 residues. Written as DNA, the CDR3 is TGTGCCAGCAAGACTAGCGGCTACGAGCAGTACTTC. This gives the protein CASKTSGYEQYF.

Regarding this clone: One end of the junction varies from germline; a read error may be responsible. The chain recombines TRBV19 with TRBJ1-5, with D hard to call. The CDR3 extends over 17 amino acids. In germline, CDR1 is LNHDA, CDR2 SQIVND (reference sequence). CDR3 sequence: CAGSISKARAARQPQHF. In nucleotides, the CDR3 is TGTGCCGGTAGTATTAGTAAGGCGAGGGCGGCCCGTCAGCCCCAGCATTTT.

The J gene is TRBJ1-2, the V gene TRBV28; 9 positions agree with TRBD1. CDR3 size: 14 residues. Looked up from germline, CDR1 is MDHEN and CDR2 is SYDVKM. Trimming took 6 bases from V and 6 from J; bases not matched to a gene: 8. CDR3 DNA: TGTGCCAGCAGAGTGTTGGGACAGGGAAATGGCTACACCTTC. As protein: CASRVLGQGNGYTF.

Written as DNA, the CDR3 is TGTGCCAGCAGTTCCCAGGGGAACACCATATATTTT. Residues: CASSSQGNTIYF. The gene calls are TRBV28 and TRBJ1-3; maybe TRBD1 (6 bases). The CDR3 is 12 residues long. The V end was cut by 4 bases, the J end by 7 bases, with 8 bases between. Germline CDR1 is MDHEN and CDR2 is SYDVKM.

The V gene is TRBV6-1, the J gene TRBJ2-7, with 8 bases lining up with TRBD2. This CDR3 is built from 13 residues. Germline assignment: CDR1 MNHNS and CDR2 SASEGT. In DNA, the CDR3 is TGTGGCCTGGGGGCGGGGGGACCCTACGAGCAGTACTTC. Translating it yields CGLGAGGPYEQYF.

The chain links TRBV5-5 to TRBJ1-5, with D perhaps TRBD1 (5 bases). V dropped 0 bases and J dropped 7 bases, with 8 bases sitting between them. In germline, CDR1 is SGHKS, CDR2 YYEKEE (reference sequence). The CDR3 is 13 amino acids. The CDR3 DNA sequence: TGTGCCAGCAGCTTGGTGGGGGGGCAGCCCCAGCATTTT. Amino acid sequence: CASSLVGGQPQHF.

V and J are TRBV9 and TRBJ2-3; 7 nucleotides agree with TRBD2. V lost 4 bases and J lost 4; bases outside the gene matches: 6. Germline loops: CDR1 SGDLS, CDR2 YYNGEE. The CDR3 consists of 14 residues. The CDR3 region has the DNA TGTGCCAGCAGCTTTGGGGGGGAGCCAGATACGCAGTATTTT. Protein sequence: CASSFGGEPDTQYF.

The rearrangement uses TRBV6-5 and TRBJ2-7, with D tentatively TRBD1 (7 bases). The length of the CDR3 is 13 residues. Germline V gene sequence: CDR1 MNHEY, CDR2 SVGAGI. The V end was cut by 7 bases, the J end by 4 bases, with 14 bases between. The CDR3 here is CASMQGGRYEQYF. In DNA, the CDR3 is TGTGCCAGCATGCAGGGGGGCAGGTACGAGCAGTACTTC.

This clone has only a few counts. This chain joins TRBV5-1 and TRBJ1-2, with no clear D. CDR3 size: 13 residues. Per germline, CDR1 SGHRS and CDR2 YFSETQ. V was pared by 1 base and J by 8 bases, with 12 bases between. The DNA of the CDR3 is TGCGCCAGCAGCTTGAACATACGGGAAGGCTACACCTTC. Translated, it gives CASSLNIREGYTF.

This CDR3 is CASSLAGMWEQYF. The DNA for the CDR3 is TGTGCCAGCAGCTTGGCCGGGATGTGGGAGCAGTACTTC. V gene TRBV5-4 combines with J gene TRBJ2-7, with D tentatively TRBD2 (5 bases). CDR3 size: 13 residues. V lost 0 bases and J 7 bases, leaving 11 bases between the germline ends. In germline, CDR1 is SGHNT, CDR2 YYREEE (reference sequence).

The chain recombines TRBV7-2 with TRBJ1-1, with 7 nucleotides matching TRBD1. J was trimmed by 4 bases and V by 1 base; bases with no gene match: 6. Germline values: CDR1 SGHTA, CDR2 FQGNSA. CDR3 length: 15 residues. The DNA for the CDR3 is TGTGCCAGCAGCTTAGTAGGGGGCTTGGGCACTGAAGCTTTCTTT. It is translated as CASSLVGGLGTEAFF.

The genes are TRBV30 and TRBJ1-1; 7 bases map to TRBD1. CDR3 length: 13 residues. The V segment lost 2 bases and the J segment 3 bases; nucleotides outside the gene matches: 3. Germline V CDR1 and CDR2: GTSNPN, SVGIG (reference sequence). The CDR3 nucleotides read TGTGCCTGGAGTTTGACAGGGTACACTGAAGCTTTCTTT. Translating gives CAWSLTGYTEAFF.

A single count supports this clone. This chain connects TRBV7-2 to TRBJ2-5, with D perhaps matching TRBD1 (6 bases). The CDR3 is 14 amino acids. Trimming pared 5 bases from V and 1 base from J, leaving 11 bases between. In germline, CDR1 is SGHTA, CDR2 FQGNSA. The CDR3 loop is CASSPNRAQETQYF. As DNA, the CDR3 is TGTGCCAGCAGCCCGAACAGGGCCCAAGAGACCCAGTACTTC. Combining the CDR3 with reference TRBV7-2 and TRBJ2-5 gives the whole variable domain GAGVSQSPSNKVTEKGKDVELRCDPISGHTALYWYRQSLGQGLEFLIYFQGNSAPDKSGLPSDRFSAERTGGSVSTLTIQRTQQEDSAVYLCASSPNRAQETQYFGPGTRLLVL.

The rearrangement links TRBV12-5 to TRBJ1-5; unclear D gene. This CDR3 is 12 amino acids long. Trimming pared 5 bases from V and 4 bases from J, leaving 6 bases between. The germline gives CDR1 LGHNT, CDR2 FRNRAP. The CDR3 nucleotides are TGTGCTAGTGGTCCCGGGAATCAGCCCCAGCATTTT. Amino acids: CASGPGNQPQHF.

The chain links TRBV29-1 to TRBJ2-7, with 8 nucleotides matching TRBD1. The CDR3 length is 13 residues. Germline CDR1 reads SQVTM; CDR2 reads ANQGSEA. With 4 bases clipped from V and 5 bases from J, the junction kept 7 bases outside the gene matches. The CDR3 nucleotides are TGCAGCGTTGTCGTACAGGGGGGAGACGAGCAGTACTTC. It codes for CSVVVQGGDEQYF.

The table lists this clone with a few counts. This chain links TRBV6-1 with TRBJ1-2; TRBD1 matches 7 bases. Germline CDR1 is MNHNS and CDR2 is SASEGT. The CDR3 runs to 13 residues. V lost 5 bases, J lost 2 bases, and 2 bases stayed unmatched. CDR3 bases: TGTGCCAGCAGTCTACAGGGGAACTATGGCTACACCTTC. This gives the protein CASSLQGNYGYTF.

The chain couples TRBV7-9 to TRBJ1-4, with a weak D call TRBD1 (6 bases). Germline CDR1 and CDR2: SEHNR and FQNEAQ (reference sequence). Between the trimmed V and J ends, which lost 11 bases and 3 bases, there was a span of 13 bases. The CDR3 sequence is 13 residues long. This chain's CDR3 is CAGTGQSNEKLFF. CDR3 nucleotide sequence: TGTGCCGGTACCGGACAGTCTAATGAAAAACTGTTTTTT.

V usage is TRBV19 and J usage is TRBJ1-2; possibly TRBD1 for D (6 bases). Germline V gives CDR1 LNHDA, CDR2 SQIVND (reference sequence). With 6 bases removed from V and 2 bases from J, the gap between germline ends came to 10 bases. The CDR3 contains 13 residues. This chain's CDR3 is CASRQGLNYGYTF. The CDR3 DNA reads TGTGCCAGTAGGCAGGGGCTGAACTATGGCTACACCTTC.